The entry below gives a single TCR beta chain sequence along with its context. The V gene's germline CDR1 is LNHDA and CDR2 SQIVND (reference sequence). The CDR3 totals 16 residues. V shed 3 bases and J shed 0 bases, with 12 bases lying between them. The data originate from a study of blood T cell repertoires in COVID-19. The method was immunoSEQ multiplex PCR; TCRdb's version includes in-frame clones alone and lacks a portion of them. The table lists approximately 260,000 clones, 89% of them singletons. The chain employs TRBV19 and TRBJ1-3; no definite D call. The sample was peripheral blood. The origin of this receptor is a woman aged 40 to 50 who had recovered from COVID-19. CDR3 amino acids: CASSMFRQSSGNTIYF. Here the CDR3 DNA reads TGTGCCAGTAGTATGTTCAGGCAGTCCTCTGGAAACACCATATATTTT. The full variable domain, with the rest looked up from reference TRBV19 and TRBJ1-3, is DGGITQSPKYLFRKEGQNVTLSCEQNLNHDAMYWYRQDPGQGLRLIYYSQIVNDFQKGDIAEGYSVSREKKESFPLTVTSAQKNPTAFYLCASSMFRQSSGNTIYFGEGSWLTVV.